These T cell receptor beta chains were read from a single sample in a study of shared clonotypes between healthy human individuals. Clones were sequenced by immunoSEQ multiplex PCR, and TCRdb holds only the in-frame ones, with some missing. Seen here are some 92,000 clones, around half observed once, and the top ten hold about 14%. Sequenced material: PBMCs. These receptors were obtained from a woman between 40 and 55 years old in good health. Some clones in this sample may be carry-over from other donors' samples. Each CDR3 is given with its conserved first and last residue. A D gene is named only where the DNA matches it firmly. Clone size is given for some rows only: seen once, a few or many times, or a class if the clone is expanded.

TRBV19	TRBJ1-1	TRBD1	few	CASSIDRVYTEAFF	TGTGCCAGTAGTATCGACAGGGTGTACACTGAAGCTTTCTTT
TRBV5-6	TRBJ2-5	TRBD2	NA	CASSFGAAGVVQYF	TGTGCCAGCAGCTTTGGTGCAGCGGGAGTTGTTCAGTACTTC
TRBV6-6	TRBJ1-1	NA	NA	CASSQGVFEAFF	TGTGCCAGCAGCCAAGGGGTTTTTGAAGCTTTCTTT
TRBV4-1	TRBJ1-2	TRBD1	NA	CASSQLGDRRKGYTF	TGCGCCAGCAGCCAACTAGGGGACAGGAGGAAGGGCTACACCTTC
TRBV4-1	TRBJ1-5	NA	many	CASSRIRGQPQHF	TGCGCCAGCAGCCGAATCCGGGGTCAGCCCCAGCATTTT
TRBV5-1	TRBJ2-3	TRBD2	NA	CASSEPGLATDTQYF	TGCGCCAGCAGTGAGCCGGGACTAGCGACAGATACGCAGTATTTT
TRBV6-5	TRBJ2-1	NA	NA	CASRVGNEQFF	TGTGCCAGCAGGGTCGGAAATGAGCAGTTCTTC
TRBV11-3	TRBJ1-1	NA	NA	CASSPYRESPNTEAFF	TGTGCCAGCAGCCCCTACAGGGAGTCCCCGAACACTGAAGCTTTCTTT
TRBV4-1	TRBJ2-5	NA	few	CASSQDFGLETQYF	TGCGCCAGCAGCCAAGATTTTGGACTAGAGACCCAGTACTTC
TRBV29-1	TRBJ1-2	TRBD1	NA	CSVERDRAGSGYTF	TGCAGCGTTGAAAGGGACAGGGCAGGGAGCGGCTACACCTTC
TRBV7-2	TRBJ1-5	NA	NA	CASSLEGQGERPQHF	TGTGCCAGCAGCTTAGAGGGGCAGGGCGAACGGCCCCAGCATTTT
TRBV9	TRBJ1-4	NA	many	CASRPGLSNEKLFF	TGTGCCAGCAGGCCAGGGTTGTCTAATGAAAAACTGTTTTTT
TRBV2	TRBJ2-7	NA	many	CASSSNWSYEQYF	TGTGCCAGCAGTTCCAACTGGTCCTACGAGCAGTACTTC
TRBV9	TRBJ2-7	NA	NA	CASSVVASGSYEQYF	TGTGCCAGCAGCGTAGTGGCTAGTGGCTCCTACGAGCAGTACTTC
TRBV7-8	TRBJ2-4	NA	NA	CASSLRDPKNIQYF	TGTGCCAGCAGCCTTCGGGATCCGAAAAACATTCAGTACTTC
TRBV28	TRBJ2-5	NA	many	CATRVQETQYF	TGTGCTACCAGGGTCCAAGAGACCCAGTACTTC
TRBV4-2	TRBJ2-3	NA	once	CASSQGGRDTQYF	TGTGCCAGCAGCCAAGGGGGACGAGATACGCAGTATTTT
TRBV6-1	TRBJ1-4	TRBD1	many	CASSEPRGQGNEKLFF	TGTGCCAGCAGTGAACCTCGGGGACAGGGAAATGAAAAACTGTTTTTT
TRBV14	TRBJ2-1	TRBD2	NA	CASSLAEASGVHEQFF	TGTGCCAGCAGCTTAGCAGAGGCTAGCGGGGTCCATGAGCAGTTCTTC
TRBV5-1	TRBJ2-1	NA	few	CASSRGRIGQFF	TGCGCCAGCAGCAGGGGAAGAATCGGGCAGTTCTTC
TRBV4-1	TRBJ2-6	NA	NA	CASSQDWGPWANVLTF	TGCGCCAGCAGCCAAGATTGGGGGCCCTGGGCCAACGTCCTGACTTTC
TRBV19	TRBJ2-2	NA	many	CASSPPAGELFF	TGTGCCAGTAGTCCCCCTGCCGGGGAGCTGTTTTTT
TRBV30	TRBJ1-3	NA	many	CAWNGNSGNTIYF	TGTGCCTGGAACGGGAACTCTGGAAACACCATATATTTT
TRBV15	TRBJ1-2	NA	NA	CATSRDRRALDYGYTF	TGTGCCACCAGCAGAGATCGGAGGGCGCTTGACTATGGCTACACCTTC
TRBV7-2	TRBJ2-7	TRBD1	many	CASSLALSGGGNYEQYF	TGTGCCAGCAGCTTAGCGCTATCAGGGGGTGGTAACTACGAGCAGTACTTC
TRBV15	TRBJ2-7	NA	many	CATSRGGVGEQYF	TGTGCCACCAGCAGAGGAGGGGTTGGGGAGCAGTACTTC
TRBV30	TRBJ2-1	TRBD2	NA	CAWSYGLAGGSYNEQFF	TGTGCCTGGAGTTACGGACTAGCGGGAGGGTCCTACAATGAGCAGTTCTTC
TRBV7-6	TRBJ2-7	TRBD2	many	CASSTGLAGVEQYF	TGTGCCAGCAGCACGGGACTAGCGGGAGTGGAGCAGTACTTC
TRBV10-2	TRBJ2-7	TRBD1	NA	CASSEKGGQGQF	TGCGCCAGCAGTGAGAAAGGCGGACAGGGGCAATTC
TRBV30	TRBJ1-2	NA	NA	CAWSGRALGGYTF	TGTGCCTGGAGTGGCCGGGCCCTCGGGGGCTACACCTTC
TRBV2	TRBJ2-2	TRBD1	NA	CASILTHPGTGNTGELFF	TGTGCCAGCATCCTAACCCACCCCGGGACAGGTAACACCGGGGAGCTGTTTTTT
TRBV2	TRBJ2-2	NA	NA	CAVRGTVNTGELFF	TGTGCCGTTCGGGGGACAGTTAACACCGGGGAGCTGTTTTTT
TRBV30	TRBJ1-1	NA	few	CAWRTADWAFF	TGTGCCTGGAGGACAGCCGACTGGGCTTTCTTT
TRBV30	TRBJ2-7	TRBD2	many	CAWIHGGLAGSYEQYF	TGTGCCTGGATTCACGGAGGGTTAGCGGGCTCCTACGAGCAGTACTTC
TRBV7-9	TRBJ2-3	TRBD2	NA	CASSFAGAARTDTQYF	TGTGCCAGCAGCTTCGCGGGAGCTGCTCGCACAGATACGCAGTATTTT
TRBV18	TRBJ1-4	NA	many	CASSPNAPEGYEKLFF	TGTGCCAGCTCACCGAATGCTCCGGAGGGATATGAAAAACTGTTTTTT
TRBV5-4	TRBJ2-5	TRBD2	few	CASSPGGTIQETQYF	TGTGCCAGCAGCCCGGGCGGGACTATCCAAGAGACCCAGTACTTC
TRBV4-1	TRBJ2-7	NA	many	CASSQAPPGAGAGLYEQYF	TGCGCCAGCAGCCAAGCCCCACCGGGGGCGGGAGCGGGACTATACGAGCAGTACTTC
TRBV28	TRBJ1-2	TRBD1	many	CASSRQGAFDGYTF	TGTGCCAGCAGCCGACAGGGGGCTTTTGATGGCTACACCTTC
TRBV19	TRBJ2-2	NA	many	CASSSQAQTGELFF	TGTGCCAGTAGTAGCCAGGCCCAAACCGGGGAGCTGTTTTTT
TRBV18	TRBJ2-1	NA	many	CARNTPRDSSYNEQFF	TGTGCCAGGAATACCCCACGGGACTCCTCATACAATGAGCAGTTCTTC
TRBV4-1	TRBJ1-2	NA	few	CASSPRETVDYGYTF	TGCGCCAGCAGCCCGCGGGAAACTGTCGACTATGGCTACACCTTC
TRBV27	TRBJ2-1	NA	few	CASSSALTFSYNEQFF	TGTGCCAGCAGTTCAGCACTTACGTTCTCCTACAATGAGCAGTTCTTC
TRBV7-9	TRBJ2-3	NA	NA	CASSFSQNTDTQYF	TGTGCCAGCAGCTTCTCACAGAACACAGATACGCAGTATTTT
TRBV29-1	TRBJ1-2	NA	many	CSVEAGANYGYTF	TGCAGCGTTGAGGCAGGGGCTAACTATGGCTACACCTTC
TRBV30	TRBJ2-7	NA	NA	CAWSVRGGDEQYF	TGTGCCTGGAGTGTCAGGGGAGGAGACGAGCAGTACTTC
TRBV28	TRBJ1-2	TRBD1	NA	CASSLWPGDRALGYTF	TGTGCCAGCAGTTTATGGCCGGGGGACAGGGCCCTCGGCTACACCTTC